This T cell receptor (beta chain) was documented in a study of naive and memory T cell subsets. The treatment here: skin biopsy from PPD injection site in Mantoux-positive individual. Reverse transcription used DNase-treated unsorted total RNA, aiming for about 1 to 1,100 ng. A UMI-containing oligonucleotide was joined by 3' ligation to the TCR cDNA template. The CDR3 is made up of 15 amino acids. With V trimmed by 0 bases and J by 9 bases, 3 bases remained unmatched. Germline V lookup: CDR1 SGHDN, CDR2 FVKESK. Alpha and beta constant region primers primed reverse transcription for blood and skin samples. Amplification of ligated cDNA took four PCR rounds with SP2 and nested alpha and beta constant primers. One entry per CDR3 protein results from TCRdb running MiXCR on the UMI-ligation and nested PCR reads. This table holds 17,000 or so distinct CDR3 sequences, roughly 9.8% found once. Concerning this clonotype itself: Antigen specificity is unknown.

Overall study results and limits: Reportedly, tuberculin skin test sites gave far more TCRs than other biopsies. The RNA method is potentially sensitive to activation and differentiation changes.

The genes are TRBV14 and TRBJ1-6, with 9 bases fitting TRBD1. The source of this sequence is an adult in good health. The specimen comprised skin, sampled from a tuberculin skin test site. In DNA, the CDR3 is TGTGCCAGCAGCCAAGAAGGGACAGGGTTTTCACCCCTCCACTTT. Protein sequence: CASSQEGTGFSPLHF.